Sequencing of this T cell receptor (beta chain) was carried out in a study of cytomegalovirus exposure and HLA in healthy donors. Regarding the study as a whole: As was reported, the classifier diagnosed cytomegalovirus status with high specificity and sensitivity.

J was trimmed by 3 bases and V by 3 bases; bases with no gene match: 4. CDR3 size: 15 residues. Germline CDR1 is SGHAT and CDR2 is FQDESV (reference sequence). As for this clone: Antigen unknown.

PCR involved 60 Vbeta and 13 Jbeta primers. Profiled with immunoSEQ multiplex PCR; TCRdb holds only in-frame clones, not every one. This sample has 150,000 to 180,000 clones, with around 82% found just once. This TCR was sampled from a woman between 35 and 50 years old in good health and CMV-seropositive. The gene calls are TRBV11-1 and TRBJ2-7; 11 positions agree with TRBD2. The sequenced material came from PBMCs. The CDR3 is CASSFRLAGGYEQYF. CDR3 nucleotide sequence: TGTGCCAGCAGCTTCAGGCTAGCGGGAGGCTACGAGCAGTACTTC.